Each of the 14 T cell receptor beta chains below was sequenced from the same sample in a study of blood T cells in healthy people across ages. A second about 7 to 11 cycle PCR used barcoded and J-beta primers. TCRdb called the 5' RACE reads again in MiXCR, with one record for every CDR3 protein. The sample holds hundreds of thousands of distinct CDR3 sequences, 45% to 70% seen once. The sample was blood. The receptors shown here come from a man in his forties in good health.

In this sample, this clonotype turned up a few times. The chain couples TRBV4-1 to TRBJ2-7; D remains ambiguous. V was trimmed by 5 bases and J by 0 bases, leaving 8 bases between them. CDR3 length: 13 residues. Per germline, CDR1 MGHRA and CDR2 YSYEKL. The DNA of the CDR3 is TGCGCCAGCAGCTCTCGGGCCTCCTACGAGCAGTACTTC. Translation gives CASSSRASYEQYF.

Only a few counts were recorded for this clonotype. The chain combines TRBV5-1 with TRBJ2-5, with a possible D match to TRBD2 (6 bases). The J call may be faulty, since TRBJ2-7 better matches the DNA end. The germline CDR1 and CDR2 sequences are SGHRS and YFSETQ. This CDR3 is built from 14 residues. Written as DNA, the CDR3 is TGCGCCAGCAGTCAAACGGGACTCGTGGACGAGCAGTACTTC. It yields the protein CASSQTGLVDEQYF.

The rearrangement uses TRBV7-9 and TRBJ2-3; TRBD1 might be the D (5 bases). Germline V gives CDR1 SEHNR, CDR2 FQNEAQ (reference sequence). V lost 4 bases and J 2 bases, leaving 10 bases between the germline ends. This CDR3 is built from 14 residues. The CDR3 coding sequence is TGTGCCAGCAGCTATATGACAGACACAGATACGCAGTATTTT. Translated: CASSYMTDTDTQYF. The full variable domain, completed using reference TRBV7-9 and TRBJ2-3, is DTGVSQNPRHKITKRGQNVTFRCDPISEHNRLYWYRQTLGQGPEFLTYFQNEAQLEKSRLLSDRFSAERPKGSFSTLEIQRTEQGDSAMYLCASSYMTDTDTQYFGPGTRLTVL.

This clonotype was seen only a few times. The chain has TRBV4-1 and TRBJ2-1; a weak D match, TRBD2 (6 bases). Trimming took off 1 base at V and 7 bases at J, with 17 bases between the two ends. This CDR3 is built from 16 residues. Germline CDR1 MGHRA, CDR2 YSYEKL. The CDR3 DNA reads TGCGCCAGCAGCCAAGTGACTAGGGGCTTAGGAAATGAGCAGTTCTTC. This codes for CASSQVTRGLGNEQFF.

In its sample, this clonotype was seen a few times. The CDR3 sequence is CASSLAQMGLGEQYF. CDR3 nucleotides: TGTGCCAGCAGCTTGGCTCAAATGGGGCTTGGCGAGCAGTACTTC. The chain couples TRBV5-6 to TRBJ2-7; a possible D gene is TRBD1 (5 bases). V was trimmed by 0 bases and J by 6 bases, leaving 16 bases between them. The CDR3 is made up of 15 amino acids. Germline loops: CDR1 SGHDT, CDR2 YYEEEE.

This clonotype was counted only a few times. V and J are TRBV10-3 and TRBJ2-6; D not resolved. Between the trimmed V and J ends, which lost 3 bases and 1 base, there was a span of 4 bases. This CDR3 contains 14 residues. Germline V lookup: CDR1 ENHRY, CDR2 SYGVKD. CDR3 in amino acids: CAISEVSGANVLTF. The CDR3 coding sequence is TGTGCCATCAGTGAAGTGTCTGGGGCCAACGTCCTGACTTTC.

J is TRBJ2-3 and V is TRBV15; D gene unclear. CDR1 and CDR2 from the germline V gene are LNHNV and YYDKDF (reference sequence). CDR3 length: 15 amino acids. Trimming took 4 bases from V and 2 from J, leaving 13 bases between them. This CDR3 is CATSMKAGFTDTQYF. The CDR3, as DNA: TGTGCCACCAGCATGAAGGCAGGATTCACAGATACGCAGTATTTT.

This chain connects TRBV11-3 to TRBJ2-7; the match to TRBD2 covers 8 bases. V was clipped by 5 bases and J by 6 bases; unmatched bases: 12. The germline gives CDR1 SGHNT, CDR2 YENEEA. The CDR3 is 15 residues long. This chain's CDR3 is CASSPAGTSLLEQYF. CDR3 coding DNA: TGTGCCAGCAGCCCTGCCGGGACTAGTTTGCTCGAGCAGTACTTC. The whole variable domain, filled in from reference TRBV11-3 and TRBJ2-7, reads EAGVVQSPRYKIIEKKQPVAFWCNPISGHNTLYWYLQNLGQGPELLIRYENEEAVDDSQLPKDRFSAERLKGVDSTLKIQPAELGDSAVYLCASSPAGTSLLEQYFGPGTRLTVT.

The J gene is TRBJ1-2, the V gene TRBV28; D is possibly TRBD1 (6 bases). V dropped 4 bases and J dropped 0 bases, with 12 bases sitting between them. Germline lookup yields CDR1 MDHEN and CDR2 SYDVKM. The CDR3 length is 15 residues. CDR3: CASSWGRQPNYGYTF. The CDR3 DNA sequence: TGTGCCAGCAGTTGGGGGCGTCAGCCTAACTATGGCTACACCTTC.

This rearrangement joins TRBV7-9 to TRBJ2-5; no firm D call. V shed 5 bases and J shed 0 bases, with 7 bases lying between them. Germline lookup yields CDR1 SEHNR and CDR2 FQNEAQ (reference sequence). The CDR3 totals 13 residues. CDR3 in amino acids: CASSPTNQETQYF. Written as DNA, the CDR3 is TGTGCCAGCAGCCCCACGAACCAAGAGACCCAGTACTTC. The full variable domain, completed using reference TRBV7-9 and TRBJ2-5, is DTGVSQNPRHKITKRGQNVTFRCDPISEHNRLYWYRQTLGQGPEFLTYFQNEAQLEKSRLLSDRFSAERPKGSFSTLEIQRTEQGDSAMYLCASSPTNQETQYFGPGTRLLVL.

The CDR3, as DNA: TGTGCCAGCAGCCTTCTTGGACCAGGGGATGAGCAGTACTTC. This translates into CASSLLGPGDEQYF. This sequence joins TRBV14 and TRBJ2-7, with D possibly TRBD1 on 6 matching bases. The CDR3 totals 14 residues. V was cut by 4 bases and J by 7 bases, with 17 bases left in between. Germline V CDR1 and CDR2: SGHDN, FVKESK.

This clonotype was recorded once. V and J are TRBV10-3 and TRBJ1-4, with D uncertain. Looked up from germline, CDR1 is ENHRY and CDR2 is SYGVKD. The length of the CDR3 is 15 residues. Trimming removed 3 bases at V and 8 bases at J, with 16 bases between. The CDR3, as DNA: TGTGCCATCAGTGATCGACAAGGGATGGGGGAAAAACTGTTTTTT. Protein product: CAISDRQGMGEKLFF.

The chain recombines TRBV4-1 with TRBJ1-2, with D unclear. CDR1 MGHRA and CDR2 YSYEKL come from the germline V gene. CDR3 length: 12 amino acids. Trimming shortened V by 0 bases and J by 3 bases, and 2 bases separated the two germline ends. CDR3 loop: CASSQDYYGYTF. In nucleotides, the CDR3 is TGCGCCAGCAGCCAAGACTACTATGGCTACACCTTC.

The chain joins TRBV4-2 to TRBJ1-5, with D unclear. This CDR3 has 15 amino acids. Trimming pared 0 bases from V and 9 bases from J, leaving 15 bases between. Germline V gene sequence: CDR1 LGHNA, CDR2 YNFKEQ. CDR3: CASSQETGTWVPQHF. The CDR3 nucleotides are TGTGCCAGCAGCCAAGAAACGGGAACCTGGGTGCCCCAGCATTTT.